This record concerns one T cell receptor beta chain sequence. With V trimmed by 1 base and J by 5 bases, 6 bases remained unmatched. This CDR3 contains 16 residues. Germline-derived CDR1 and CDR2 are SGHVS and FQNEAQ. The data are from a study of blood T cell repertoires in COVID-19. Study summary: Material from acute and convalescent COVID-19 was sourced from the United States, Italy and Spain. Sample material is recorded as cDNA or gDNA derived from T cells, B-cell-depleted T cells, or PBMCs.

In the study's own analysis: Using reference gene primer amplification, nucleated cell counts were estimated. Libraries were prepared by immunoSEQ multiplex PCR; TCRdb keeps only in-frame clonotypes and omits some of them. D and trimming were read from the DNA, whereas the V and J calls and clone size are those reported in that table. The sample includes under 300,000 clones, roughly nine tenths of them seen just once. Sequences were obtained from peripheral blood. The TCR was taken from a woman aged 40 to 50 who had recovered from COVID-19. This chain connects TRBV7-8 to TRBJ2-3; 10 nucleotides line up with TRBD2. This CDR3 is CASSLGLAGDGDTQYF. CDR3 sequence (DNA): TGTGCCAGCAGCTTAGGGCTAGCGGGAGACGGAGATACGCAGTATTTT.